This TCR beta chain was profiled in a study of CD8+ T cells in alopecia areata. Study details: Tofacitinib exposure lasted 6 to 18 months, followed by 6 months off drug. Study outcomes and limitations: TCRs were shared less clearly across patients than in mice, possibly for HLA-related reasons. Affected scalp, especially in alopecia totalis/universalis, had a higher clonality than normal scalp did.

cDNA prepared by RNA extraction and subsequent reverse transcription served as the template for sequencing. The protocol was immunoSEQ multiplex PCR, while the TCRdb copy is restricted to in-frame clones and leaves out a portion. The profile shows 120,000 or so clones, roughly two fifths of them singletons. This CDR3 is 16 amino acids long. The junction had 9 bases not matched to a gene; V was cut back by 3 bases and J by 8 bases. Looked up from germline, CDR1 is SGHRS and CDR2 is YFSETQ. Notes on this clone: Its specificity is not known.

This chain links TRBV5-1 with TRBJ2-1; 12 positions match TRBD2. The TCR was taken from a human donor with alopecia areata. Sequencing input: CD4+ T cells sorted from blood. CDR3 amino acids: CASSSSQASGRDEQFF. The CDR3 DNA sequence: TGCGCCAGCAGCTCCTCCCAGGCTAGCGGGAGGGATGAGCAGTTCTTC.